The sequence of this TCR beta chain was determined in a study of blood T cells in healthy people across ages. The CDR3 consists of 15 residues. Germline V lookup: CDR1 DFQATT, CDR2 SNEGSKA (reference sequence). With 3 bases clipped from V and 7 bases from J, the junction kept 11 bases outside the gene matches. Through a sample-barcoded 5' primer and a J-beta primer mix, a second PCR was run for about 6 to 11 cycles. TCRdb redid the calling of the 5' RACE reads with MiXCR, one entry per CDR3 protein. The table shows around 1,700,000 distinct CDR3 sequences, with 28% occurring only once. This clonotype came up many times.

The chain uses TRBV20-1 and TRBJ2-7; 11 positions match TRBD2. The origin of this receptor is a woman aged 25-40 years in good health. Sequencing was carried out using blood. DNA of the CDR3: TGCAGTGCTAGGGTCGTAGGGCTAGCGGGAGGAGAGCAGTACTTC. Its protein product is CSARVVGLAGGEQYF.